Listed below are T cell receptor beta chains from one sample, sequenced in a study of cytomegalovirus exposure and HLA in healthy donors. This table comes from immunoSEQ multiplex PCR, and its TCRdb copy is limited to in-frame clones, with some not included. The sample yields about 160,000 clones, roughly 80% seen once. The sample consisted of PBMCs. The receptors originated from a male donor in good health and CMV-seropositive. The CDR3 runs from the conserved cysteine through the conserved F or W. A D gene is named only where the DNA matches it firmly. Clone size is shown for a subset of rows, as once, few, many or a class of expanded clone.

CDR3 DNA: TGTGCCAGCAGTGAAGCATGGAGTTTCTCCTACGAGCAGTACTTC
CDR3 protein: CASSEAWSFSYEQYF
V gene: TRBV6-1
J gene: TRBJ2-7
clone size: NA
D gene: NA

CDR3 DNA: TGTGCCAGCAGTTCTTCCTATGGCTACACCTTC
CDR3 protein: CASSSSYGYTF
V gene: TRBV28
J gene: TRBJ1-2
clone size: NA
D gene: NA

CDR3 DNA: TGTGCCAGCAGCTTCGTAGCGGGAGGGGGCTACAATGAGCAGTTCTTC
CDR3 protein: CASSFVAGGGYNEQFF
V gene: TRBV7-3
J gene: TRBJ2-1
clone size: NA
D gene: TRBD2

CDR3 DNA: TGCAGCGTTGTTTTGGGAATAGGTGAGGGGGCAAATGAAAAACTGTTTTTT
CDR3 protein: CSVVLGIGEGANEKLFF
V gene: TRBV29-1
J gene: TRBJ1-4
clone size: few
D gene: TRBD1

CDR3 DNA: TGTGCCAGCAGCTTGGACGGTGTAGAGGGCTACACCTTC
CDR3 protein: CASSLDGVEGYTF
V gene: TRBV5-4
J gene: TRBJ1-2
clone size: NA
D gene: NA

CDR3 DNA: TGTGCCAGCAGCTATACTTCGGGACTAGCGGGAGGATTTCGCGATGAGCAGTTCTTC
CDR3 protein: CASSYTSGLAGGFRDEQFF
V gene: TRBV11-3
J gene: TRBJ2-1
clone size: NA
D gene: TRBD2

CDR3 DNA: TGTGCTAGTGGTTTGGCGCGGGGGGGCACTGAAGCTTTCTTT
CDR3 protein: CASGLARGGTEAFF
V gene: TRBV12-5
J gene: TRBJ1-1
clone size: NA
D gene: NA

CDR3 DNA: TGTGCCAGTAGCTCCTTAGCGGGGCCAGCCAAAAACATTCAGTACTTC
CDR3 protein: CASSSLAGPAKNIQYF
V gene: TRBV19
J gene: TRBJ2-4
clone size: NA
D gene: TRBD2

CDR3 DNA: TGCAGCGTTCTGGGAACACTTAGCGGGGCAGGAACAGATACGCAGTATTTT
CDR3 protein: CSVLGTLSGAGTDTQYF
V gene: TRBV29-1
J gene: TRBJ2-3
clone size: NA
D gene: TRBD2

CDR3 DNA: TGTGCCAGCAGCTCCTCGGGGGGACGCACAGATACGCAGTATTTT
CDR3 protein: CASSSSGGRTDTQYF
V gene: TRBV11-1
J gene: TRBJ2-3
clone size: NA
D gene: TRBD2

CDR3 DNA: TGTTCCAGCAGCTTAGGAGGCCATTACAATGAGCAGTTCTTC
CDR3 protein: CSSSLGGHYNEQFF
V gene: TRBV7-9
J gene: TRBJ2-1
clone size: NA
D gene: NA

CDR3 DNA: TGTGCCAGCAGCTTTAACTGGGACAGCCTCCGCAAGGGCTACACCTTC
CDR3 protein: CASSFNWDSLRKGYTF
V gene: TRBV7-2
J gene: TRBJ1-2
clone size: once
D gene: TRBD1

CDR3 DNA: TGTGCCAGCAGTTTGCCGGGACGGGGGGTTGAAGCTTTCTTT
CDR3 protein: CASSLPGRGVEAFF
V gene: TRBV6-5
J gene: TRBJ1-1
clone size: NA
D gene: NA

CDR3 DNA: TGTGCCATTAAGCGGGGGTTACCCTACGAGCAGTACTTC
CDR3 protein: CAIKRGLPYEQYF
V gene: TRBV21-1
J gene: TRBJ2-7
clone size: NA
D gene: NA

CDR3 DNA: TGTGCCAGTAGTGCCCGGGACAGCAACTATGGCTACACCTTC
CDR3 protein: CASSARDSNYGYTF
V gene: TRBV19
J gene: TRBJ1-2
clone size: NA
D gene: TRBD1

CDR3 DNA: TGTGCCAGCAGCTTAGATACGGGACTAGCGGGATCGGGCACCGGGGAGCTGTTTTTT
CDR3 protein: CASSLDTGLAGSGTGELFF
V gene: TRBV11-3
J gene: TRBJ2-2
clone size: NA
D gene: TRBD2

CDR3 DNA: TGTGCCAGCAGTGAAAATGAAGCAGGGTACTACAATGAGCAGTTCTTC
CDR3 protein: CASSENEAGYYNEQFF
V gene: TRBV6-4
J gene: TRBJ2-1
clone size: NA
D gene: NA

CDR3 DNA: TGTGCCAGCGATAGGGGGAGAGGTGAGCAGTTCTTC
CDR3 protein: CASDRGRGEQFF
V gene: TRBV28
J gene: TRBJ2-1
clone size: NA
D gene: NA

CDR3 DNA: TGTGCCAGCTCACCACTGGCTAGTTGGGATGAGCAGTTCTTC
CDR3 protein: CASSPLASWDEQFF
V gene: TRBV18
J gene: TRBJ2-1
clone size: NA
D gene: NA

CDR3 DNA: TGTGCCAGCCGGTCCTATAATTCACCCCTCCACTTT
CDR3 protein: CASRSYNSPLHF
V gene: TRBV6-4
J gene: TRBJ1-6
clone size: NA
D gene: NA

CDR3 DNA: TGTGCCAGCAGACCTGGGCCTGGAAACACCATATATTTT
CDR3 protein: CASRPGPGNTIYF
V gene: TRBV6-5
J gene: TRBJ1-3
clone size: NA
D gene: NA

CDR3 DNA: TGTGCCAGCAGTGAATCATTTGGGGGCTACTCCGGGGAGCTGTTTTTT
CDR3 protein: CASSESFGGYSGELFF
V gene: TRBV6-1
J gene: TRBJ2-2
clone size: NA
D gene: NA